This T cell receptor beta chain was sequenced in a study of CD8+ T cells in alopecia areata. CDR3 length: 13 amino acids. Germline V gene data show CDR1 as SGHDN and CDR2 as FVKESK. The V end was cut by 1 base, the J end by 3 bases, with 6 bases between. It was cDNA, reverse transcribed from extracted RNA, that served as the sequencing template. The protocol was immunoSEQ multiplex PCR, while the TCRdb copy is restricted to in-frame clones and leaves out a portion. The sample has 180,000 or so clones, roughly 50% seen once. Sample treatment: oral pan-JAK inhibitor, 5-10 mg twice daily. Sequencing was performed on CD8+ T cells sorted from blood, taken at week 24, from a patient treated with tofacitinib. The chain recombines TRBV14 with TRBJ2-5; either TRBD1 or TRBD2 may fit D (5 bases each). The receptor comes from a human donor with alopecia areata. CDR3 DNA: TGTGCCAGCAGCCAAGGAGGGGAAGAGACCCAGTACTTC. Translation gives CASSQGGEETQYF. Together with reference TRBV14 and TRBJ2-5, the CDR3 gives the full variable domain: EAGVTQFPSHSVIEKGQTVTLRCDPISGHDNLYWYRRVMGKEIKFLLHFVKESKQDESGMPNNRFLAERTGGTYSTLKVQPAELEDSGVYFCASSQGGEETQYFGPGTRLLVL.